This TCR beta chain was profiled in a study of Graves' ophthalmopathy and Graves' hyperthyroidism. Hyperthyroidism cases were recent diagnoses of under 2 months' duration in people aged 18 to 65. Symptoms, serum thyroxine and TRAb, thyroid ultrasound, and orbital computed tomography formed the diagnostic basis. Points from the study as a whole: As the model predicted ophthalmopathy progression, it achieved a sensitivity of just over 70% and a specificity of 72.22%.

Amplification of TCR beta CDR3 regions used RNA transcripts. The authors performed first-round RT-PCR with HTBI primers and then a second-round multiplex PCR. TCRdb reprocessed the multiplex PCR reads with MiXCR, giving one entry per CDR3 protein. This sample yields over a million distinct CDR3 sequences, of which less than 45% are seen a single time; 11% belongs to the top ten. This clonotype was counted only a few times. Antigen unknown. Germline CDR1 LGHNA, CDR2 YSLEER. The CDR3 consists of 14 residues. V was pared by 0 bases and J by 9 bases, with 9 bases between. The chain employs TRBV4-3 and TRBJ1-6; D unclear. The specimen was peripheral blood or thyroid tissue (not recorded which). The clonotype comes from an adult man with Graves' hyperthyroidism. CDR3 in amino acids: CASSQEPQVSPLHF. CDR3 bases: TGCGCCAGCAGCCAAGAACCCCAAGTTTCACCCCTCCACTTT.